Shown below are 13 T cell receptor beta chains from a single sample sequenced in a study of glioma-infiltrating T cells. Amplification of TCR alpha and beta CDR3 regions from RNA used iRepertoire nested multiplex PCR. TCRdb re-derived calls from the multiplex PCR reads in MiXCR, one entry per CDR3 protein. The table lists about 110,000 distinct CDR3 sequences, under 30% of them singletons. The sequencing sample was made of glioma tissue, nonneoplastic brain tissue, or PBMCs (not recorded which). The origin of the receptors is a human donor with low-grade glioma or glioblastoma, undergoing nonglioma brain surgery, or in good health (not recorded which).

In its sample, this clonotype was seen a few times. The germline gene is not matched at one end of the junction; a read error may be the cause. The rearrangement uses TRBV11-2 and TRBJ2-2; D unresolved. The CDR3 sequence is 14 residues long. The germline CDR1 and CDR2 sequences are SGHAT and FQNNGV. The CDR3 DNA reads TGTGCCGGCAGCTTACTAACGAACACCGGGGAGCTGTTTTTT. Protein product: CAGSLLTNTGELFF.

This clonotype came up many times. The V gene is TRBV20-1, the J gene TRBJ2-5; 8 bases match TRBD2. V was pared by 6 bases and J by 5 bases, with 14 bases of the junction left unmatched. Germline V CDR1 and CDR2: DFQATT, SNEGSKA (reference sequence). This CDR3 has 15 amino acids. The CDR3, as DNA: TGCAGTGCCGGGGGGGGCGGGGGGCGCCAGGAGACCCAGTACTTC. The encoded protein is CSAGGGGGRQETQYF.

The sample holds one count of this clonotype. The chain carries TRBV27 and TRBJ2-3, with 9 bases aligning to TRBD2. Unmatched junction bases numbered 2, after V lost 4 bases and J lost 0 bases. The CDR3 is made up of 15 amino acids. CDR1 is MNHEY and CDR2 is SMNVEV in the germline V gene (reference sequence). The chain's CDR3 is CASSSSGISTDTQYF. The CDR3, as DNA: TGTGCCAGCAGTTCTAGCGGGATTAGCACAGATACGCAGTATTTT.

Many counts were recorded for this clonotype. The V call is TRBV10-3, the J call TRBJ2-5, with D perhaps matching TRBD2 (6 bases). Germline V gene data show CDR1 as ENHRY and CDR2 as SYGVKD. V was pared by 5 bases and J by 1 base, with 8 bases between. The length of the CDR3 is 13 residues. CDR3 protein: CAISWDSQETQYF. In DNA form, the CDR3 reads TGTGCCATCAGTTGGGACTCCCAAGAGACCCAGTACTTC.

About this clonotype itself: A junction end diverges from the germline sequence, so it may reflect a read error. This sequence joins TRBV6-1 and TRBJ2-7, with 9 bases lining up with TRBD1. CDR1 is MNHNS and CDR2 is SASEGT in the germline V gene. The CDR3 runs 14 residues. For the CDR3, the DNA is TGTTCCAGTGCAGGGGGACAGGGTACCTACGAGCAGTACTTC. Protein product: CSSAGGQGTYEQYF.

In its sample, this clonotype was seen many times. CDR3 sequence: CASSIPNQPQHF. CDR3 in DNA: TGTGCCAGCAGCATACCAAATCAGCCCCAGCATTTT. The gene calls are TRBV7-9 and TRBJ1-5; the D is unclear. Trimming stripped 5 bases from V and 4 bases from J, with 6 bases between. The CDR3 has 12 amino acids. Germline assignment: CDR1 SEHNR and CDR2 FQNEAQ (reference sequence).

This clonotype occurred many times. The V and J genes are TRBV5-4 and TRBJ1-1; no clear D gene. In germline, CDR1 is SGHNT, CDR2 YYREEE (reference sequence). CDR3 length: 14 amino acids. V lost 0 bases to trimming and J lost 4 bases, with 10 bases between them. CDR3 DNA sequence: TGTGCCAGCAGCTTGGCTGCATGGGGCACTGAAGCTTTCTTT. Translated, it gives CASSLAAWGTEAFF. The full variable domain, with the rest looked up from reference TRBV5-4 and TRBJ1-1, is ETGVTQSPTHLIKTRGQQVTLRCSSQSGHNTVSWYQQALGQGPQFIFQYYREEENGRGNFPPRFSGLQFPNYSSELNVNALELDDSALYLCASSLAAWGTEAFFGQGTRLTVV.

Ten or more counts support this clonotype. The chain uses TRBV7-8 and TRBJ1-4; D remains ambiguous. The CDR3 contains 17 residues. V was clipped by 1 base and J by 0 bases, with 12 bases between them. Per the germline V gene, CDR1 is SGHVS and CDR2 is FQNEAQ. CDR3 sequence (DNA): TGTGCCAGCAGCTTAGTTATCAGGACCACAACTAATGAAAAACTGTTTTTT. This encodes CASSLVIRTTTNEKLFF.

This clonotype was seen ten or more times. V and J are TRBV7-6 and TRBJ1-6; D call uncertain. Deletions cut 0 bases from V and 7 bases from J, with 7 bases between. The CDR3 length is 14 residues. Germline CDR1 is SGHVS and CDR2 is FNYEAQ. CDR3 sequence (DNA): TGTGCCAGCAGCTTAGCGTCAGGAAATTCACCCCTCCACTTT. Amino acids: CASSLASGNSPLHF.

This clonotype was recorded many times. The V call is TRBV7-3, the J call TRBJ1-1; 10 bases are a match to TRBD1. The CDR3 is 14 residues long. Germline V gene data show CDR1 as SGHTA and CDR2 as FQGTGA. V was clipped by 3 bases and J by 5 bases; unmatched bases: 3. The CDR3 loop reads CASSLTGGATEAFF. DNA of the CDR3: TGTGCCAGCAGCTTGACAGGGGGCGCGACTGAAGCTTTCTTT.

This clonotype was seen repeatedly, ten times or more. The rearrangement links TRBV7-2 to TRBJ1-5; no definite D call. Trimming removed 5 bases at V and 9 bases at J, with 14 bases between. Per the germline V gene, CDR1 is SGHTA and CDR2 is FQGNSA. The length of the CDR3 is 13 residues. The CDR3 reads CASSLRVLVPQHF. The CDR3 DNA reads TGTGCCAGCAGCCTAAGGGTGTTAGTGCCCCAGCATTTT.

Remarks on this clonotype: One end of the junction fails to match germline, which may point to a read error. The chain combines TRBV27 with TRBJ1-5, with D maybe TRBD1 (5 bases). The CDR3 runs to 15 residues. Germline V CDR1 and CDR2: MNHEY, SMNVEV (reference sequence). Written as DNA, the CDR3 is TGTGCCAGCAGCAAGAAAGGGACTAGCAATCAGCCCCAGCACTTT. Its protein is CASSKKGTSNQPQHF.

This clonotype was counted many times. The chain joins TRBV29-1 to TRBJ1-1, with D possibly TRBD1 on 6 matching bases. This CDR3 region has 15 residues. CDR1 and CDR2 from the germline V gene are SQVTM and ANQGSEA. Trimming took 3 bases from V and 3 from J, leaving 17 bases between them. In DNA form, the CDR3 reads TGCAGCGTTGAGAGTTACGGGACACTTGACACTGAAGCTTTCTTT. Amino acids: CSVESYGTLDTEAFF. The full variable domain, its missing parts supplied by reference TRBV29-1 and TRBJ1-1, is SAVISQKPSRDICQRGTSLTIQCQVDSQVTMMFWYRQQPGQSLTLIATANQGSEATYESGFVIDKFPISRPNLTFSTLTVSNMSPEDSSIYLCSVESYGTLDTEAFFGQGTRLTVV.